This TCR beta chain was recorded in a study of shared clonotypes between healthy human individuals. General observations from the study: Shared across four donors were around 5% of the naive CD4 clonotypes. Measured sharing among donors was expected to vary with sequencing depth.

All the donors were Caucasian adults who lived in Nashville, Tennessee. The CDR3 extends over 17 amino acids. From germline, CDR1 is SGDLS and CDR2 YYNGEE. Trimming took 0 bases from V and 3 from J; bases not matched to a gene: 3. The assay was immunoSEQ multiplex PCR, and TCRdb's table has in-frame clones only and misses some. Here the sample spans 2.3 million or so clones, over 90% being singletons. The sample holds one count of this clone. Its target is unknown. Sequencing used naive CD4+ T cells from PBMCs. The subset: CD45RA+ positively selected. The clonotype was recovered from a man between 18 and 29 years old in good health. Some clones in this sample may be carry-over from other donors' samples. The rearrangement links TRBV9 to TRBJ2-5; 15 positions match TRBD2. The CDR3 sequence: CASSVGGLAGGKETQYF. The CDR3 DNA is TGTGCCAGCAGCGTAGGTGGACTAGCGGGAGGGAAAGAGACCCAGTACTTC.